Following are 7 T cell receptor beta chains from one sample sequenced in a study. TCRdb reanalysed the 5' RACE reads using MiXCR and keeps one entry per CDR3 protein. The sample lists 20,000 to 25,000 distinct CDR3 sequences, about 29% seen once, with less than 2.5% in the top ten. Material for sequencing was tumor-infiltrating naive CD4+ T cells sorted from the breast tumor. The sample's subset: naive CD4+ T cells, CD4+CD45RA+CD25-. The receptors come from a female donor with breast cancer.

This clonotype was seen a few times. This chain links TRBV6-4 with TRBJ1-1; D unclear. The CDR3 runs 13 residues. Germline V gene data show CDR1 as MRHNA and CDR2 as SNTAGT. The V end was cut by 8 bases, the J end by 3 bases, with 13 bases between. CDR3: CASAARFDTEAFF. Written as DNA, the CDR3 is TGTGCCAGCGCAGCGAGGTTCGACACTGAAGCTTTCTTT.

The count of this clonotype is one. The rearrangement joins TRBV25-1 to TRBJ2-6; D is unclear. This CDR3 is built from 14 residues. Germline assignment: CDR1 MGHDK and CDR2 SYGVNS. V lost 9 bases and J lost 0, with 9 bases in between. The CDR3 spells CASLGHSGANVLTF. The CDR3 nucleotides are TGTGCCAGTCTCGGCCACTCTGGGGCCAACGTCCTGACTTTC.

This clonotype came up many times. The J gene is TRBJ2-7, the V gene TRBV28; TRBD2 matches at 8 bases. The CDR3 runs 16 residues. V was pared by 4 bases and J by 5 bases, with 13 bases of the junction left unmatched. Germline V CDR1 and CDR2: MDHEN, SYDVKM. CDR3 in amino acids: CASSSGRVAGSHEQYF. The CDR3 DNA is TGTGCCAGCAGTTCAGGAAGAGTAGCGGGAAGCCACGAGCAGTACTTC.

In its sample, this clonotype was seen many times. The CDR3 region has the DNA TGTGCCAGCAGTCTACCTAATCAGCCCCAGCATTTT. It codes for CASSLPNQPQHF. The rearrangement uses TRBV12-3 or TRBV12-4 and TRBJ1-5; D remains ambiguous. This CDR3 spans 12 amino acids. V lost 5 bases, J lost 4 bases, and 6 bases lay in between.

The V call is TRBV2, the J call TRBJ1-5; unclear D gene. The germline V gene encodes CDR1 SNHLY and CDR2 FYNNEI. This CDR3 is 16 amino acids long. The V end lost 9 bases, the J end lost 3 bases, and 21 bases lay between the germline ends. The CDR3 DNA is TGTGCCAGTAGAAACAGAGACCCCTCCTTCAATCAGCCCCAGCATTTT. Its translation is CASRNRDPSFNQPQHF.

The V call is TRBV5-1, the J call TRBJ1-2; D is unresolved. V was cut by 0 bases and J by 9 bases, with 9 bases left in between. This CDR3 is 12 amino acids long. CDR1 and CDR2 (germline): SGHRS, YFSETQ. The CDR3 DNA is TGCGCCAGCAGCTTGGACGGGATGTGCTACACCTTC. This gives the protein CASSLDGMCYTF.

This clonotype was seen only a few times. A read error may explain this, as a much larger clone is one base away. The rearrangement links TRBV6-5 to TRBJ2-7, with D perhaps assigned TRBD1 or TRBD2 (5 bases each). V gave up 6 bases and J gave up 2 bases, with 11 bases separating them. Germline V gene data show CDR1 as MNHEY and CDR2 as SVGAGI. CDR3 length: 13 residues. The DNA of the CDR3 is TGTGCCAGCAGCTGGGGGACCGCCTACGAGCAGTACTTC. It specifies CASSWGTAYEQYF.